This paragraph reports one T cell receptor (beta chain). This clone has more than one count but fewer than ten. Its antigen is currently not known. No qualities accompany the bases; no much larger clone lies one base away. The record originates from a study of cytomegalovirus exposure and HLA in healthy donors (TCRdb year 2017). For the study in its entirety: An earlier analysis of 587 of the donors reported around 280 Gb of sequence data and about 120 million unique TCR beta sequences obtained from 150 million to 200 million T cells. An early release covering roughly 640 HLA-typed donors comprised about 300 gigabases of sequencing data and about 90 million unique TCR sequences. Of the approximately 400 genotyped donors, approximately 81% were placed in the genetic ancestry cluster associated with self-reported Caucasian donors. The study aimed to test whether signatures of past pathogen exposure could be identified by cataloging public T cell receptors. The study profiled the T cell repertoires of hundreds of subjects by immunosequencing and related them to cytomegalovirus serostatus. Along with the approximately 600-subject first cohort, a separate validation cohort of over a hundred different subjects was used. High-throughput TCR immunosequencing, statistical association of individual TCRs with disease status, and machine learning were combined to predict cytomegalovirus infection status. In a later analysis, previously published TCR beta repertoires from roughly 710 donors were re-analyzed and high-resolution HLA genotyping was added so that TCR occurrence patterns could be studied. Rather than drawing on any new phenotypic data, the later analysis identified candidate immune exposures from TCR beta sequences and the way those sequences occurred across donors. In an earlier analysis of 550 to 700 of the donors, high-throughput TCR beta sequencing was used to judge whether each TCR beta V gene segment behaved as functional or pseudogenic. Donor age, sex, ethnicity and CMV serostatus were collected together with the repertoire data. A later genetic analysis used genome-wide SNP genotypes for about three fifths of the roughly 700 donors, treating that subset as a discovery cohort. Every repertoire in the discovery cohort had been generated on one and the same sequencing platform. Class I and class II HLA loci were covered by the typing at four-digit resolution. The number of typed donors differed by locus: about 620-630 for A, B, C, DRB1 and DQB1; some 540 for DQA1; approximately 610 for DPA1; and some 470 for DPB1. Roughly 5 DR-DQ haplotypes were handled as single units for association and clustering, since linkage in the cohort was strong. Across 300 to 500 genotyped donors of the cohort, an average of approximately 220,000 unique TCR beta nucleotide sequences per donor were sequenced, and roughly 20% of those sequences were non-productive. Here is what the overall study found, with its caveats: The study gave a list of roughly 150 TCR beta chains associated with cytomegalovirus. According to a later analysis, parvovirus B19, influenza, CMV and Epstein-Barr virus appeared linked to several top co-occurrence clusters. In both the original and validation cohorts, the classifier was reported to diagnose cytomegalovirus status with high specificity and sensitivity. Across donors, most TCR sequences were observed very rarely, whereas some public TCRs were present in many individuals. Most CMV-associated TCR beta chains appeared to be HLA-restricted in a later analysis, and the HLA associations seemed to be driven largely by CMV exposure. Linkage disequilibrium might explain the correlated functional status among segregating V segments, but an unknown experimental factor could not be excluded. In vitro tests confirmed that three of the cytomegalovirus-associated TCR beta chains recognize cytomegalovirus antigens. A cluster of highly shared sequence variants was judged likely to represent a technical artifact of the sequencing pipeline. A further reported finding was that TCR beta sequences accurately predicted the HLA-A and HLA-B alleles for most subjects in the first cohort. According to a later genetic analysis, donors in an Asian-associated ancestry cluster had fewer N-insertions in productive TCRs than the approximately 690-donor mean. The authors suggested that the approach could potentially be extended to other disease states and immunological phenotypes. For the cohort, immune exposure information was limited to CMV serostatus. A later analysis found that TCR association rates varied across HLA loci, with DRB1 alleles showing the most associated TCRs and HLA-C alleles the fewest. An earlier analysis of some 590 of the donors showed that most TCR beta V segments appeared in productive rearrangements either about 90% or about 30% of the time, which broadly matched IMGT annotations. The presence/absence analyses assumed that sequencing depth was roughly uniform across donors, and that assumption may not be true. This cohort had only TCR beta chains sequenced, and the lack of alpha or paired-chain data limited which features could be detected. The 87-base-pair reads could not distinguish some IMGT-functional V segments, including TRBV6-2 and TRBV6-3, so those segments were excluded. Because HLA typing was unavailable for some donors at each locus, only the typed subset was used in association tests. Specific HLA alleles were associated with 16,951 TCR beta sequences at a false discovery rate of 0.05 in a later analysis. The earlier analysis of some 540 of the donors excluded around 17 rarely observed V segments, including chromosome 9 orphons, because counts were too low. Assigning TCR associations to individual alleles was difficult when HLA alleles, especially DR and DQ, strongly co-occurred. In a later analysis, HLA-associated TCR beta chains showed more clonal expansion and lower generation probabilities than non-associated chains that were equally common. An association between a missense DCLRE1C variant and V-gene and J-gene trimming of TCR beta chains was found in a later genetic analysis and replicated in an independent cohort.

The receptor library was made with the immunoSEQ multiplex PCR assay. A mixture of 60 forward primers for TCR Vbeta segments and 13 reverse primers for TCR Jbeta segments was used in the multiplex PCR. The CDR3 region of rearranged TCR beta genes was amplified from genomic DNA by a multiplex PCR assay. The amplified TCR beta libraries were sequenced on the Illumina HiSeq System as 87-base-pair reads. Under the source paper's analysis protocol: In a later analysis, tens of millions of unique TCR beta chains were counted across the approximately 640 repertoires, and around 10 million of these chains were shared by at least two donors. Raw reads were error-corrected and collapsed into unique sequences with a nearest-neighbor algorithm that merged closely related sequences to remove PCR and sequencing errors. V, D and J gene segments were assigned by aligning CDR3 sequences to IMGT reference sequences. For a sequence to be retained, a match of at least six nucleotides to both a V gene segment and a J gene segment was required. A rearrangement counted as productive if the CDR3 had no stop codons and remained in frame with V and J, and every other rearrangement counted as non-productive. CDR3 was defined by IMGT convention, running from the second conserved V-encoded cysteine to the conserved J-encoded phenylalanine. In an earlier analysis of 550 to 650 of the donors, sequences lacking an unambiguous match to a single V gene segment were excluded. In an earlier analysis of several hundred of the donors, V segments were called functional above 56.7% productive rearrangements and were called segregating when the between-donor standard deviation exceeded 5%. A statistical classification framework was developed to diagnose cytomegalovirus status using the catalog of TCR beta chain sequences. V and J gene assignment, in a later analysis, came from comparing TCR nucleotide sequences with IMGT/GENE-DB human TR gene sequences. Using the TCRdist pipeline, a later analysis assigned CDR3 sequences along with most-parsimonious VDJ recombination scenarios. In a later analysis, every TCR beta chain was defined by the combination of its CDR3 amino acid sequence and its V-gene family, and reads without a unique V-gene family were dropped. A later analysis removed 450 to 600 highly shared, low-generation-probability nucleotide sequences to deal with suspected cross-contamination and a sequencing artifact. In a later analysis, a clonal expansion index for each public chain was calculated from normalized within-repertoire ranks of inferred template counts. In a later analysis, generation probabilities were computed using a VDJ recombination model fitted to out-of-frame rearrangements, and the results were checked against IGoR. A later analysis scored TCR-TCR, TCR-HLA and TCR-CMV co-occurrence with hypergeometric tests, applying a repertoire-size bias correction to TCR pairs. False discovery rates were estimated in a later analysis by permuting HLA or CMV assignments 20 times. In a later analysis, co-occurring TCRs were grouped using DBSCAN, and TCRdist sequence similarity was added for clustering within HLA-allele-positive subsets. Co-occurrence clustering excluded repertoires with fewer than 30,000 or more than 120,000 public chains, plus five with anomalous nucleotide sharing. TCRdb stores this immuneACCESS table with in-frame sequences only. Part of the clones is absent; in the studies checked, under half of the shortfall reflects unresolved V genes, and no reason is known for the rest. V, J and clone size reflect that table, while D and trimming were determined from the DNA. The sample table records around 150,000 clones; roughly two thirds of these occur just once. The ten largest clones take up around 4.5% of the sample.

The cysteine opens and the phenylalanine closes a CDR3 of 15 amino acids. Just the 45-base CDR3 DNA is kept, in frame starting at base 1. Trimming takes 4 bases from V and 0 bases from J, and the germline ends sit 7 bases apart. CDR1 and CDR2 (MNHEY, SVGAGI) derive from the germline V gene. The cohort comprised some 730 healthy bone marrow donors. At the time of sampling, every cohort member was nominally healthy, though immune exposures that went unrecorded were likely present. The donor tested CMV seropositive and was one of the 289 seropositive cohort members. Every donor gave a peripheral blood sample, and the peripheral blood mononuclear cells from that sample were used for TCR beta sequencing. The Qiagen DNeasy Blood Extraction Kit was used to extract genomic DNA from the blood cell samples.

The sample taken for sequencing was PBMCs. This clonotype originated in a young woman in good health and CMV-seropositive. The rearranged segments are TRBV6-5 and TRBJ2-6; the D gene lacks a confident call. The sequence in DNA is TGTGCCAGCAGTTTCAGGTTCTCTGGGGCCAACGTCCTGACTTTC. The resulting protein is CASSFRFSGANVLTF.